The 5 T cell receptor beta chains below were found in one sample sequenced in a study of T-cell memory formation after mild COVID-19. TCRdb reprocessed the 5' RACE reads with MiXCR, giving one entry per CDR3 protein. Here the sample spans about 560,000 distinct CDR3 sequences, less than 25% being singletons. The sample taken for sequencing was PBMCs or a T cell subset sorted from them (not recorded which). The receptors here all came from an adult woman who had mild COVID-19 (a few samples of this study predate the infection). Cell type and time point are not known.

The chain uses TRBV2 and TRBJ1-1; D gene uncertain. Deletions cut 2 bases from V and 2 bases from J, with 12 bases between. The germline gives CDR1 SNHLY, CDR2 FYNNEI. The CDR3 covers 15 residues. This CDR3 reads CASSETDWANTEAFF. CDR3 bases: TGTGCCAGCAGTGAAACCGATTGGGCAAACACTGAAGCTTTCTTT.

This clonotype was counted a few times. V usage is TRBV7-6 and J usage is TRBJ2-3; 7 nucleotides line up with TRBD1. J lost 2 bases, V lost 6 bases, and 8 bases had no gene match. The CDR3 runs 15 residues. Germline V CDR1 and CDR2: SGHVS, FNYEAQ. The DNA of the CDR3 is TGTGCCAGCAGTCCAGGGGGAGCCCTCACAGATACGCAGTATTTT. This sequence encodes CASSPGGALTDTQYF.

This clonotype was seen a handful of times. V usage is TRBV6-6 and J usage is TRBJ2-3; TRBD1 is a possible D gene (6 bases). Trimming pared 1 base from V and 1 base from J, leaving 9 bases between. The CDR3 covers 15 residues. Germline V gene sequence: CDR1 MNHNY, CDR2 SVGAGI (reference sequence). This chain's CDR3 is CASSYWAGGTDTQYF. CDR3 DNA: TGTGCCAGCAGTTACTGGGCAGGGGGCACAGATACGCAGTATTTT.

The chain uses TRBV7-3 and TRBJ2-3; TRBD2 matches 10 bases. The CDR3 has 19 residues. CDR1 SGHTA and CDR2 FQGTGA come from the germline V gene. The V gene end was trimmed by 4 bases and the J gene end by 2 bases; junction bases not matched to a gene: 15. The CDR3 region is CASSSLPPSAGGSTDTQYF. Here the CDR3 DNA reads TGTGCCAGCAGCTCGCTTCCCCCATCAGCGGGAGGGTCCACAGATACGCAGTATTTT.

The V and J genes are TRBV15 and TRBJ1-4, with D unclear. Trimming cost V 1 base and J 7 bases, with 13 bases left between them. The CDR3 length is 15 residues. Per germline, CDR1 LNHNV and CDR2 YYDKDF (reference sequence). The CDR3 nucleotides read TGTGCCACCAGCAGAGTTACGCGGGAGCGTGAAAAACTGTTTTTT. It translates to CATSRVTREREKLFF.